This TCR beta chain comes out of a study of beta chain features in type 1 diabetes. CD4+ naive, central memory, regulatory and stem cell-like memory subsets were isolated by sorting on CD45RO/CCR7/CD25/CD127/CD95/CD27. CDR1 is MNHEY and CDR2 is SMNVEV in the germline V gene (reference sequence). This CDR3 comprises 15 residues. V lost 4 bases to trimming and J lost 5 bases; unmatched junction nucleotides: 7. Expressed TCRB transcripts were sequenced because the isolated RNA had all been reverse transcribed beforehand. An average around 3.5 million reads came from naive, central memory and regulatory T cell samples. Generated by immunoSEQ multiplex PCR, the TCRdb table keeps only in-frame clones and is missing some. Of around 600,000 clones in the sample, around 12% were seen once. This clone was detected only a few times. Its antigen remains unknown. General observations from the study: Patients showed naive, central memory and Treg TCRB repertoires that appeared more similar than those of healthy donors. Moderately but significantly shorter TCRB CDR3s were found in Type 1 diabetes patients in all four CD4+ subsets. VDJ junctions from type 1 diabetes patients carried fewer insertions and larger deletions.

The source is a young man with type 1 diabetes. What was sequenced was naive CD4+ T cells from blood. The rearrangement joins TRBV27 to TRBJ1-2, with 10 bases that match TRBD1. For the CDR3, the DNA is TGTGCCAGCAGTTCAGCCGGGACAGGGGATTATGGCTACACCTTC. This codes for CASSSAGTGDYGYTF.